The present TCR beta chain was sequenced within a study of T-cell memory formation after mild COVID-19. Study-wide results and caveats: Within pre-infection memory, some responding clones were found, suggesting cross-reactive memory joined.

The CDR3 consists of 14 residues. J gave up 1 base and V 2 bases, and 0 bases lay outside the gene matches. CDR1 and CDR2 from the germline V gene are KGHSH and LQKENI. TCRdb ran MiXCR on the 5' RACE reads and lists one entry per CDR3 protein. The sample consists of about 320,000 distinct CDR3 sequences, roughly an eighth of them appearing once. This clonotype was detected ten times or more. Its antigen is unidentified. This TCR was sampled from a man aged 18 to 30 who had mild COVID-19 (a few samples of this study predate the infection). Cell type and time point are not known. Sequencing was performed on PBMCs or a T cell subset sorted from them (not recorded which). This chain uses TRBV18 with TRBJ1-1; 8 bases are a match to TRBD1. This chain's CDR3 is CASSPDRGNTEAFF. CDR3 nucleotide sequence: TGTGCCAGCTCACCAGACAGGGGGAACACTGAAGCTTTCTTT.